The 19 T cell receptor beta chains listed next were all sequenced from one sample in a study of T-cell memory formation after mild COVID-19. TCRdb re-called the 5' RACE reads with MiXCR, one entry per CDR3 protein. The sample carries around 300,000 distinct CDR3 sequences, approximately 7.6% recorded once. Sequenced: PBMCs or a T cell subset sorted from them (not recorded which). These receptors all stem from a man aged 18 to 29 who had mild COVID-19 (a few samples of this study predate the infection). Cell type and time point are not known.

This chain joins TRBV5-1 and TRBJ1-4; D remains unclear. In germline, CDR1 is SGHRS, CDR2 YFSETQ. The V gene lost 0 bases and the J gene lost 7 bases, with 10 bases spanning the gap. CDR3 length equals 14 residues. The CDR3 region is CASSLAGMGEKLFF. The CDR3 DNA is TGCGCCAGCAGCTTGGCGGGGATGGGTGAAAAACTGTTTTTT.

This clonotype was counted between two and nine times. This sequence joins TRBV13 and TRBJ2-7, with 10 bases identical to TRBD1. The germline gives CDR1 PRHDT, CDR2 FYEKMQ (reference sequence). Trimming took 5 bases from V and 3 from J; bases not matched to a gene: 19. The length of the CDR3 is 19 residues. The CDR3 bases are TGTGCCAGCAGCCCCGGGGGACAGGGGACTCAGGATCGAATCTACGAGCAGTACTTC. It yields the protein CASSPGGQGTQDRIYEQYF.

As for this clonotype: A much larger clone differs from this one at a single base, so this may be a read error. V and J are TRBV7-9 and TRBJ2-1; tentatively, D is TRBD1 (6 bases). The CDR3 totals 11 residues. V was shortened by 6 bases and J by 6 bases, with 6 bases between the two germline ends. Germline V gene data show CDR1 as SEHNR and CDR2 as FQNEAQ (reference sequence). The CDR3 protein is CASRGANEQFF. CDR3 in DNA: TGTGCCAGCAGGGGGGCCAATGAGCAGTTCTTC.

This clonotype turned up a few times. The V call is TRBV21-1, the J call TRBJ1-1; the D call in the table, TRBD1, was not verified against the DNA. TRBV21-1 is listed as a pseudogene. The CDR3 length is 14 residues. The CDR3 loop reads CASSNTQANTEAFF. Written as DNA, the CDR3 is TGTGCCAGCAGCAATACACAGGCGAACACTGAAGCTTTCTTT.

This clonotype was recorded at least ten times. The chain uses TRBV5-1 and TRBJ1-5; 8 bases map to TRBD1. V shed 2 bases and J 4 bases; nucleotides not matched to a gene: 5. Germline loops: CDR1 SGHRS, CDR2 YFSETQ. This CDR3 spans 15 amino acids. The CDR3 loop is CASSLQGGGNQPQHF. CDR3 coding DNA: TGCGCCAGCAGCTTACAGGGGGGGGGTAATCAGCCCCAGCATTTT.

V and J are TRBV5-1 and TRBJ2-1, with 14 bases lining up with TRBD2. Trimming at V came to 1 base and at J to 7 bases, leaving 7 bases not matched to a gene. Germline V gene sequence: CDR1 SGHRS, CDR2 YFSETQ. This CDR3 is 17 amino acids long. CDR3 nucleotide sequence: TGCGCCAGCAGCTTGCGGGCCGGGACTAGCGGGGGAAATGAGCAGTTCTTC. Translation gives CASSLRAGTSGGNEQFF.

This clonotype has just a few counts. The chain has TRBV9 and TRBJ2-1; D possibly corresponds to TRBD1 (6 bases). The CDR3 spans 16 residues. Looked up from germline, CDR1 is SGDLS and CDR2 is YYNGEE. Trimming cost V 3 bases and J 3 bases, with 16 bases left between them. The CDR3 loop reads CASSEGVRGGYNEQFF. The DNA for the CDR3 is TGTGCCAGCAGCGAGGGAGTTAGAGGGGGCTACAATGAGCAGTTCTTC. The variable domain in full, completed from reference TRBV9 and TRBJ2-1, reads DSGVTQTPKHLITATGQRVTLRCSPRSGDLSVYWYQQSLDQGLQFLIQYYNGEERAKGNILERFSAQQFPDLHSELNLSSLELGDSALYFCASSEGVRGGYNEQFFGPGTRLTVL.

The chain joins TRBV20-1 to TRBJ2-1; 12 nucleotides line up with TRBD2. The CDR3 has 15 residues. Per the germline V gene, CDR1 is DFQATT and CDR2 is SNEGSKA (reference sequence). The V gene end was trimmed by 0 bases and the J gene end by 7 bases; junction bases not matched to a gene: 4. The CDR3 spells CSARDPLAGGNEQFF. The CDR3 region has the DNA TGCAGTGCTAGAGATCCACTAGCGGGGGGAAATGAGCAGTTCTTC.

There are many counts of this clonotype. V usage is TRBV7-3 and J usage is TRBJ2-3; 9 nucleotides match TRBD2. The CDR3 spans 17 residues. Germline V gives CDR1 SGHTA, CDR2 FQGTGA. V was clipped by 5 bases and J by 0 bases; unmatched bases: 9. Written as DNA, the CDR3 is TGTGCCAGCAGCCAATCCCTAGCGGGGCGTAGCACAGATACGCAGTATTTT. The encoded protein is CASSQSLAGRSTDTQYF.

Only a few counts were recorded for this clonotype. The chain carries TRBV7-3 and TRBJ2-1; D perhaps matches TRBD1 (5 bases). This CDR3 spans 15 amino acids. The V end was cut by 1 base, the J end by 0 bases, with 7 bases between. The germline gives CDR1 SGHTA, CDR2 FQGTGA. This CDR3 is CASSLKGYSYNEQFF. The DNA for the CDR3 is TGTGCCAGCAGCTTAAAGGGGTACTCCTACAATGAGCAGTTCTTC.

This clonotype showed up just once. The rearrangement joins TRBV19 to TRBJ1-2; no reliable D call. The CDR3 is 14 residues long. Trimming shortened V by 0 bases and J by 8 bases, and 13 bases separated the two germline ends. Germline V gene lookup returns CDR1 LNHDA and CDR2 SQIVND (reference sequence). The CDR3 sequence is CASSIDLPPQGYTF. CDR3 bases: TGTGCCAGTAGTATAGATCTTCCCCCACAAGGCTACACCTTC.

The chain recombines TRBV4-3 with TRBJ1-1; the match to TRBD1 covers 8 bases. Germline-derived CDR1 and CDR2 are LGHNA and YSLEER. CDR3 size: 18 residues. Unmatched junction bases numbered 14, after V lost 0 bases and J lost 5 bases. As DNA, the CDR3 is TGCGCCAGCAGCCAAGAGATCCCTCGGACAGGGCTTGTGACTGAAGCTTTCTTT. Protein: CASSQEIPRTGLVTEAFF.

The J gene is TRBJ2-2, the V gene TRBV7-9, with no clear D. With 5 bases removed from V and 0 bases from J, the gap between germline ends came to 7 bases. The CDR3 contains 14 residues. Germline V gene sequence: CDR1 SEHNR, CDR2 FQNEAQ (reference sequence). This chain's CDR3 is CASSHPANTGELFF. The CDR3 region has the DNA TGTGCCAGCAGCCACCCCGCGAACACCGGGGAGCTGTTTTTT.

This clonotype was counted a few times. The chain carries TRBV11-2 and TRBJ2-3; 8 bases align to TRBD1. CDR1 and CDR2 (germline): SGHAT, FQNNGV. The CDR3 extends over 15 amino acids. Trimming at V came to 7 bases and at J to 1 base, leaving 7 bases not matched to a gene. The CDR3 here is CASTRQGLRTDTQYF. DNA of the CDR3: TGTGCCAGCACCCGACAGGGGCTCCGCACAGATACGCAGTATTTT.

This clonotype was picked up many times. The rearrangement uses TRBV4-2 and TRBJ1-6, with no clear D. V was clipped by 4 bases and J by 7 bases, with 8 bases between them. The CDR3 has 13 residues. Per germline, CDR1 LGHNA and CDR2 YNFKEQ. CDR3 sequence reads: CASSPRENSPLHF. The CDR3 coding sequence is TGTGCCAGCAGCCCGCGGGAAAATTCACCCCTCCACTTT.

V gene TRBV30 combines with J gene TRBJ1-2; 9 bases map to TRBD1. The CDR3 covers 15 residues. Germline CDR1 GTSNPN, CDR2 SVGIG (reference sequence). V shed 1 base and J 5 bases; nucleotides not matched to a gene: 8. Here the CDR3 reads CAWSGGTGMKYGYTF. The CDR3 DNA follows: TGTGCCTGGAGTGGGGGGACAGGGATGAAGTATGGCTACACCTTC.

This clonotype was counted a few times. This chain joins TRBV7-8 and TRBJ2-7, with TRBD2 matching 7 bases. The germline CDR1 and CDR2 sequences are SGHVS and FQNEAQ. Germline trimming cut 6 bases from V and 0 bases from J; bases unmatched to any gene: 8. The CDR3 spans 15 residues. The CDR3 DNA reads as TGTGCCAGCAGTTCCGGACTAGACCCCTCCTACGAGCAGTACTTC. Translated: CASSSGLDPSYEQYF.

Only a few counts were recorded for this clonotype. The CDR3 DNA sequence: TGTGCCACCAGTGACGCGGGACAGGGAGGAGAGACCCAGTACTTC. Amino acids: CATSDAGQGGETQYF. The gene calls are TRBV24-1 and TRBJ2-5, with TRBD1 identical over 9 bases. The trim removed 4 bases at V and 4 bases at J, leaving 6 bases unmatched. Germline V gives CDR1 KGHDR, CDR2 SFDVKD. CDR3 length: 15 amino acids.

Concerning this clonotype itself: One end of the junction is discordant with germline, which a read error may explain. This CDR3 reads CATRDRYSPLHF. CDR3 nucleotides: TGTGCCACCCGTGACAGATATTCACCCCTCCACTTT. The V call is TRBV24-1, the J call TRBJ1-6; a weak D match, TRBD1 (5 bases). This CDR3 is 12 amino acids long. Germline CDR1 and CDR2: KGHDR and SFDVKD.